This TCR beta chain derives from a study of immune evolution from preneoplasia to lung adenocarcinoma. Data came from immunoSEQ multiplex PCR; TCRdb stores just in-frame clones and leaves some out. In the table there are 3,100 or so clones, around three quarters of which are singletons. Trimming took off 2 bases at V and 6 bases at J, with 2 bases between the two ends. Per germline, CDR1 SNHLY and CDR2 FYNNEI. The CDR3 loop spans 10 amino acids. This clone was seen only a few times. What it binds is unknown. Study-wide findings and caveats: Normal lung had the highest top T cell clone frequencies. Normal lung had highest clonality; later lesions appeared denser, more diverse.

Patients had resection in Japan or China between about 2013 and 2018. Two lung cancer pathologists independently confirmed each histologic diagnosis. The chain is built from TRBV2 and TRBJ2-7; no definite D call. The material sequenced was FFPE adjacent normal lung tissue. The TCR was taken from a donor at least 70 years old with lung adenocarcinoma. The CDR3 DNA is TGTGCCAGCAGTGAAATCGAGCAGTACTTC. It is translated as CASSEIEQYF.